A single sample gave rise to the 21 T cell receptor beta chains below, sequenced in a study of multiple sclerosis patients with progressive multifocal leukoencephalopathy. Stated time point: time of PML onset. Some clones are missing from TCRdb's copy, which holds only in-frame ones; the method was immunoSEQ multiplex PCR. Of 25,000 to 35,000 clones in the sample, about 90% were seen once. The input for sequencing was PBMCs, taken from a patient treated with natalizumab. These receptors were obtained from a human donor with progressive multifocal leukoencephalopathy.

This clone occurred a few times. The V call is TRBV30, the J call TRBJ1-1; D is unresolved. Germline lookup yields CDR1 GTSNPN and CDR2 SVGIG (reference sequence). The V end lost 1 base, the J end lost 3 bases, and 9 bases lay between the germline ends. The CDR3 covers 13 residues. The CDR3 region is CAWSDFADTEAFF. CDR3 nucleotides: TGTGCCTGGAGTGATTTTGCGGACACTGAAGCTTTCTTT.

Only a few counts were recorded for this clone. The V gene is TRBV19, the J gene TRBJ1-5; D is ambiguous. The CDR3 is made up of 13 amino acids. Germline CDR1 is LNHDA and CDR2 is SQIVND (reference sequence). The V gene lost 9 bases and the J gene lost 3 bases, with 12 bases spanning the gap. The CDR3: CASAGDFNQPQHF. As DNA, the CDR3 is TGTGCCAGCGCTGGGGATTTCAATCAGCCCCAGCATTTT.

This chain links TRBV30 with TRBJ2-7, with 8 bases matching TRBD2. V dropped 3 bases and J dropped 4; count of bases not matched to a gene: 5. Germline-derived CDR1 and CDR2 are GTSNPN and SVGIG (reference sequence). The CDR3 has 13 amino acids. CDR3: CAWRGLAAYEQYF. The CDR3 DNA reads TGTGCCTGGAGAGGACTAGCCGCTTACGAGCAGTACTTC.

The CDR3 bases are TGTGCCAGCAGCCCTCGGACAGGGGGGGACACTGAAGCTTTCTTT. Translation gives CASSPRTGGDTEAFF. This chain joins TRBV14 and TRBJ1-1; 10 bases agree with TRBD1. The CDR3 is 15 amino acids. The V gene end was trimmed by 4 bases and the J gene end by 3 bases; junction bases not matched to a gene: 5. CDR1 and CDR2 (germline): SGHDN, FVKESK. Full variable domain (outside the CDR3, taken from reference TRBV14 and TRBJ1-1): EAGVTQFPSHSVIEKGQTVTLRCDPISGHDNLYWYRRVMGKEIKFLLHFVKESKQDESGMPNNRFLAERTGGTYSTLKVQPAELEDSGVYFCASSPRTGGDTEAFFGQGTRLTVV.

The chain carries TRBV5-4 and TRBJ2-1; no firm D call. CDR1 and CDR2 from the germline V gene are SGHNT and YYREEE (reference sequence). Trimming removed 0 bases from V and 1 base from J, with 8 bases in between. The CDR3 totals 15 residues. The CDR3 DNA is TGTGCCAGCAGCTTGGGGAGCTTATCCTACAATGAGCAGTTCTTC. Its protein is CASSLGSLSYNEQFF.

The V gene is TRBV28, the J gene TRBJ2-7; 7 bases fit TRBD2. CDR1 MDHEN and CDR2 SYDVKM come from the germline V gene. Trimming took 1 base from V and 6 from J; bases not matched to a gene: 6. The length of the CDR3 is 14 residues. The CDR3 region has the DNA TGTGCCAGCAGTTTATCGGTTCCGGGGGGCGAGCAGTACTTC. Its translation: CASSLSVPGGEQYF.

V gene TRBV18 combines with J gene TRBJ1-5; the D is unclear. CDR1 is KGHSH and CDR2 is LQKENI in the germline V gene. The CDR3 extends over 14 amino acids. Trimming cost V 2 bases and J 0 bases, with 5 bases left between them. Here the CDR3 DNA reads TGTGCCAGCTCACCAGTTGTTAGCAATCAGCCCCAGCATTTT. It translates to CASSPVVSNQPQHF.

CDR3 nucleotide sequence: TGTGCCAGCAGCTTGCCAGGGGAGGGTCAGCCCCAGCATTTT. Protein: CASSLPGEGQPQHF. The gene calls are TRBV5-6 and TRBJ1-5; D is perhaps TRBD1 (6 bases). Germline-derived CDR1 and CDR2 are SGHDT and YYEEEE. The V end lost 1 base, the J end lost 6 bases, and 11 bases lay between the germline ends. The CDR3 is 14 amino acids.

This sequence joins TRBV27 and TRBJ1-1, with D perhaps TRBD1 (5 bases). The CDR3 spans 13 residues. V lost 7 bases to trimming and J lost 0 bases, with 9 bases between them. CDR1 and CDR2 (germline): MNHEY, SMNVEV (reference sequence). CDR3 in DNA: TGTGCCAGCAAGGGACGGATGAACACTGAAGCTTTCTTT. It codes for CASKGRMNTEAFF.

This clone was recorded a few times. CDR3 DNA sequence: TGCGCCAGCAGCCAAGATAGGACAAATGGAAACACCATATATTTT. This gives the protein CASSQDRTNGNTIYF. The chain employs TRBV4-3 and TRBJ1-3; D may be TRBD1 (5 bases). The ends were cut back, 0 bases at V and 3 bases at J, with 9 bases in the middle. Per germline, CDR1 LGHNA and CDR2 YSLEER. The CDR3 consists of 15 residues.

The CDR3: CASSLFAGPGQPQHF. DNA for the CDR3: TGTGCCAGCAGCTTATTTGCAGGGCCTGGTCAGCCCCAGCATTTT. The genes are TRBV11-2 and TRBJ1-5; possibly TRBD1 for D (5 bases). The V gene's germline CDR1 is SGHAT and CDR2 FQNNGV. The CDR3 totals 15 residues. The V gene lost 2 bases and the J gene lost 6 bases, with 14 bases spanning the gap.

The V call is TRBV4-3, the J call TRBJ2-1; no firm D call. The CDR3 consists of 15 residues. CDR1 and CDR2 from the germline V gene are LGHNA and YSLEER. The germline V and J ends were trimmed by 0 bases and 0 bases, with 6 bases remaining between them. CDR3 sequence reads: CASSQDWNSYNEQFF. CDR3 DNA sequence: TGCGCCAGCAGCCAAGACTGGAACTCCTACAATGAGCAGTTCTTC.

V gene TRBV5-1 combines with J gene TRBJ2-7; 10 positions match TRBD1. Losses at the gene ends were 4 bases for V and 5 bases for J; bases not matched to a gene: 12. Germline V gives CDR1 SGHRS, CDR2 YFSETQ. The CDR3 sequence is 16 residues long. The CDR3 reads CASSPRGQGKGNEQYF. The CDR3 DNA sequence: TGCGCCAGCAGCCCTAGGGGACAGGGGAAAGGGAACGAGCAGTACTTC.

CDR3 protein: CASSLRQNYGYTF. CDR3 DNA: TGTGCCAGCAGCTTAAGACAGAACTATGGCTACACCTTC. The chain has TRBV7-8 and TRBJ1-2; perhaps TRBD1 as D (5 bases). V was clipped by 2 bases and J by 2 bases, with 6 bases between them. Germline V gives CDR1 SGHVS, CDR2 FQNEAQ. The CDR3 covers 13 residues.

V and J are TRBV7-9 and TRBJ1-1; tentatively, D is TRBD1 (5 bases). The CDR3 loop spans 17 amino acids. Trimming left V 5 bases short and J 5 bases short, with 24 bases between. Germline CDR1 SEHNR, CDR2 FQNEAQ (reference sequence). The CDR3 bases are TGTGCCAGCAGCCCAGCGGAAAGGGAAGGGGAAAGAACTGAAGCTTTCTTT. The encoded protein is CASSPAEREGERTEAFF.

This clone was counted a few times. This rearrangement joins TRBV5-4 to TRBJ1-6; D unresolved. V gave up 0 bases and J gave up 8 bases, with 12 bases separating them. The CDR3 consists of 15 residues. Germline V gene sequence: CDR1 SGHNT, CDR2 YYREEE (reference sequence). The CDR3 reads CASSLGRLRDSPLHF. The CDR3 bases are TGTGCCAGCAGCTTGGGTCGCCTTCGGGATTCACCCCTCCACTTT.

The chain combines TRBV11-2 with TRBJ1-2; TRBD1 matches 8 bases. The trim removed 0 bases at V and 4 bases at J, leaving 7 bases unmatched. CDR3 length equals 16 residues. In germline, CDR1 is SGHAT, CDR2 FQNNGV. The CDR3: CASSLDLGQGRYGYTF. Written as DNA, the CDR3 is TGTGCCAGCAGCTTAGATCTCGGACAGGGCCGCTATGGCTACACCTTC.

CDR3 region: CASSYFARAAGEQYF. Here the CDR3 DNA reads TGTGCCAGCAGTTACTTTGCCAGGGCTGCGGGCGAGCAGTACTTC. V gene TRBV6-5 combines with J gene TRBJ2-7; D could derive from TRBD1 or TRBD2 (5 bases each). V lost 1 base and J lost 6, with 16 bases in between. The CDR3 is made up of 15 amino acids. The germline V gene encodes CDR1 MNHEY and CDR2 SVGAGI.

The rearrangement uses TRBV28 and TRBJ2-5, with D tentatively TRBD1 or TRBD2 (5 bases each). Gene TRBJ2-7 matches the end of the DNA better, so the J call may be wrong. The CDR3 covers 15 residues. Germline-derived CDR1 and CDR2 are MDHEN and SYDVKM. The CDR3, as DNA: TGTGCCAGCACCCCCGCCGGGGCGAACCCCTACGAGCAGTACTTC. Its translation is CASTPAGANPYEQYF.

This sequence joins TRBV20-1 and TRBJ2-7; D is ambiguous. V was shortened by 3 bases and J by 6 bases, with 9 bases between the two germline ends. There are 11 residues in the CDR3. Germline V lookup: CDR1 DFQATT, CDR2 SNEGSKA (reference sequence). The DNA of the CDR3 is TGCAGTGCTAGCGGGTGGGGCGAGCAGTACTTC. Amino acids: CSASGWGEQYF.

J is TRBJ1-6 and V is TRBV7-8; D gene ambiguous. The ends were cut back, 0 bases at V and 6 bases at J, with 12 bases in the middle. Per germline, CDR1 SGHVS and CDR2 FQNEAQ. The length of the CDR3 is 16 residues. The CDR3 coding sequence is TGTGCCAGCAGCTTAGCGGGAGGTAGCGTTAATTCACCCCTCCACTTT. Protein: CASSLAGGSVNSPLHF.